Shown below are 26 T cell receptor beta chains from a single sample sequenced in a study of cytomegalovirus exposure and HLA in healthy donors (dated by TCRdb to about 2017). Libraries were constructed by the immunoSEQ multiplex PCR assay. Drawn from immuneACCESS, this table holds only the in-frame rearrangements with V and J called that TCRdb kept. Clones are partly lost; checked studies trace under half to an unresolved V gene and leave the rest unexplained. The sample table lists approximately 150,000 clones, around four fifths of them with a count of one. Approximately 2.3% of the sample comes from the top ten. The specimen sequenced was PBMCs. The source is a young man in good health and CMV-seropositive.

In this sample, this clone turned up once. The chain uses TRBV2 and TRBJ2-7; 12 bases map to TRBD2. Per the germline V gene, CDR1 is SNHLY and CDR2 is FYNNEI. The CDR3 runs to 15 residues. J gave up 6 bases and V 7 bases, and 10 bases lay outside the gene matches. The CDR3 sequence is CASINQLAGGSEQYF. For the CDR3, the DNA is TGTGCCAGCATTAACCAACTAGCGGGGGGTTCCGAGCAGTACTTC.

The V and J genes are TRBV11-2 and TRBJ1-1, with D unclear. V gave up 2 bases and J gave up 3 bases, with 13 bases separating them. CDR1 and CDR2 (germline): SGHAT, FQNNGV. CDR3 length equals 15 residues. CDR3: CASSLSPGEDTEAFF. As DNA, the CDR3 is TGTGCCAGCAGCTTAAGCCCGGGTGAGGACACTGAAGCTTTCTTT.

V and J are TRBV19 and TRBJ2-6, with D maybe TRBD2 (6 bases). This CDR3 has 14 amino acids. V was shortened by 8 bases and J by 2 bases, with 10 bases between the two germline ends. Germline assignment: CDR1 LNHDA and CDR2 SQIVND (reference sequence). For the CDR3, the DNA is TGTGCCAGTGGGGGGTTGACTGGGGCCAACGTCCTGACTTTC. Encoded protein: CASGGLTGANVLTF.

This sequence joins TRBV7-9 and TRBJ2-5; 8 nucleotides line up with TRBD1. The germline gives CDR1 SEHNR, CDR2 FQNEAQ (reference sequence). V lost 3 bases and J lost 4; bases outside the gene matches: 10. The CDR3 covers 16 residues. CDR3 region: CASSLTDRVLGETQYF. The CDR3 bases are TGTGCCAGCAGCTTGACGGACAGGGTGCTCGGAGAGACCCAGTACTTC.

This clone occurred once. The rearrangement links TRBV9 to TRBJ2-1; 12 bases agree with TRBD2. The V gene end was trimmed by 4 bases and the J gene end by 4 bases; junction bases not matched to a gene: 9. Germline V CDR1 and CDR2: SGDLS, YYNGEE. The CDR3 is 17 amino acids. The CDR3 DNA sequence: TGTGCCAGCAGCCCTCGACTAGCGGGGGTCACATACAATGAGCAGTTCTTC. Its protein is CASSPRLAGVTYNEQFF.

The chain is built from TRBV11-2 and TRBJ1-6; tentatively, D is TRBD1 (5 bases). The V end lost 5 bases, the J end lost 7 bases, and 18 bases lay between the germline ends. CDR1 is SGHAT and CDR2 is FQNNGV in the germline V gene. The CDR3 extends over 16 amino acids. The CDR3 here is CASSAMHRIPNSPLHF. Here the CDR3 DNA reads TGTGCCAGCAGCGCTATGCACAGGATCCCCAATTCACCCCTCCACTTT.

This clone was detected once. The chain uses TRBV25-1 and TRBJ2-5; tentatively, D is TRBD2 (6 bases). The CDR3 has 13 amino acids. Per germline, CDR1 MGHDK and CDR2 SYGVNS. The V gene lost 8 bases and the J gene lost 5 bases, with 15 bases spanning the gap. The CDR3 sequence is CASGFSGGETQYF. As DNA, the CDR3 is TGTGCCAGCGGATTTAGCGGCGGGGAGACCCAGTACTTC.

CDR3 nucleotides: TGTGCCAGCAGTCTGACAGGGCTCTATGGCTACACCTTC. Amino acids: CASSLTGLYGYTF. The chain links TRBV6-4 to TRBJ1-2; 7 bases are shared with TRBD1. Unmatched junction bases numbered 4, after V lost 5 bases and J lost 4 bases. The germline CDR1 and CDR2 sequences are MRHNA and SNTAGT. The CDR3 covers 13 residues.

V usage is TRBV10-3 and J usage is TRBJ1-1, with D tentatively TRBD1 (5 bases). The CDR3 totals 12 residues. V was clipped by 8 bases and J by 2 bases, with 9 bases between them. Per germline, CDR1 ENHRY and CDR2 SYGVKD. The CDR3 sequence: CAIGASNTEAFF. The CDR3 DNA is TGTGCCATCGGGGCTTCAAACACTGAAGCTTTCTTT.

The chain uses TRBV2 and TRBJ1-4, with a possible D match to TRBD1 (5 bases). Germline V lookup: CDR1 SNHLY, CDR2 FYNNEI. Trimming took off 1 base at V and 5 bases at J, with 17 bases between the two ends. The CDR3 sequence is 17 residues long. The CDR3 nucleotides are TGTGCCAGCAGTGAAGTACGCCAGGGTAAAAGAAATGAAAAACTGTTTTTT. Translating it yields CASSEVRQGKRNEKLFF.

The V call is TRBV5-1, the J call TRBJ2-7, with D perhaps matching TRBD2 (6 bases). Germline V gives CDR1 SGHRS, CDR2 YFSETQ. The CDR3 contains 15 residues. With 0 bases removed from V and 4 bases from J, the gap between germline ends came to 14 bases. The CDR3, as DNA: TGCGCCAGCAGCTTGGTCGGGGGATCTGGGTACGAGCAGTACTTC. Protein sequence: CASSLVGGSGYEQYF.

The chain has TRBV5-6 and TRBJ1-6; weak D call: TRBD1 (6 bases). V was pared by 3 bases and J by 12 bases, with 16 bases between. Germline V gene lookup returns CDR1 SGHDT and CDR2 YYEEEE. This CDR3 contains 14 residues. CDR3 loop: CASSYPTGLRPLHF. The DNA of the CDR3 is TGTGCCAGCAGCTACCCAACAGGGTTACGACCCCTCCACTTT.

V and J are TRBV9 and TRBJ1-6; the D is unclear. The CDR3 runs to 13 residues. V was pared by 4 bases and J by 5 bases, with 7 bases between. CDR1 is SGDLS, CDR2 YYNGEE, per germline. The chain's CDR3 is CASSPSDNSPLHF. The CDR3 DNA reads TGTGCCAGCAGCCCGTCAGATAATTCACCCCTCCACTTT.

V usage is TRBV9 and J usage is TRBJ2-1, with TRBD1 matching 7 bases. Germline loops: CDR1 SGDLS, CDR2 YYNGEE. This CDR3 is 16 amino acids long. Trimming at V came to 0 bases and at J to 7 bases, leaving 10 bases not matched to a gene. As DNA, the CDR3 is TGTGCCAGCAGCGTAGGCAGGGGGAGTCGTGCGAATGAGCAGTTCTTC. It is translated as CASSVGRGSRANEQFF. The full variable domain, rest sourced from reference TRBV9 and TRBJ2-1, is DSGVTQTPKHLITATGQRVTLRCSPRSGDLSVYWYQQSLDQGLQFLIQYYNGEERAKGNILERFSAQQFPDLHSELNLSSLELGDSALYFCASSVGRGSRANEQFFGPGTRLTVL.

The chain recombines TRBV4-3 with TRBJ1-5; TRBD1 is a possible D gene (6 bases). This CDR3 contains 15 residues. Looked up from germline, CDR1 is LGHNA and CDR2 is YSLEER. The V end lost 0 bases, the J end lost 5 bases, and 11 bases lay between the germline ends. DNA of the CDR3: TGCGCCAGCAGCCAAGAGGACAGCCGGCATCAGCCCCAGCATTTT. Translating gives CASSQEDSRHQPQHF.

The rearrangement links TRBV7-8 to TRBJ2-7; the D gene is possibly TRBD2 (5 bases). V dropped 1 base and J dropped 6 bases, with 7 bases sitting between them. The CDR3 contains 12 residues. Per the germline V gene, CDR1 is SGHVS and CDR2 is FQNEAQ. The CDR3 protein is CASSLGELEQYF. The CDR3 bases are TGTGCCAGCAGCTTAGGGGAGCTCGAGCAGTACTTC.

V and J are TRBV2 and TRBJ2-2; D might be TRBD2 (6 bases). The CDR3 has 13 amino acids. Germline V gene lookup returns CDR1 SNHLY and CDR2 FYNNEI. Deletions cut 7 bases from V and 5 bases from J, with 11 bases between. CDR3 region: CASTTRITGELFF. The CDR3 DNA sequence: TGTGCCAGCACGACTAGGATAACCGGGGAGCTGTTTTTT.

The CDR3, as DNA: TGTGCCAGTAGTATTAATCGGGGATCTGACTACGAGCAGTACTTC. Protein product: CASSINRGSDYEQYF. The genes are TRBV19 and TRBJ2-7; perhaps TRBD2 as D (5 bases). Germline lookup yields CDR1 LNHDA and CDR2 SQIVND (reference sequence). The CDR3 has 15 residues. The V and J ends lost 3 bases and 3 bases respectively, with 15 bases between them.

The J gene is TRBJ1-1, the V gene TRBV19, with 9 bases that match TRBD1. The CDR3 loop spans 16 amino acids. Germline CDR1 LNHDA, CDR2 SQIVND (reference sequence). With 3 bases clipped from V and 0 bases from J, the junction kept 5 bases outside the gene matches. CDR3 in amino acids: CASSIGTGILNTEAFF. For the CDR3, the DNA is TGTGCCAGTAGTATCGGGACAGGGATCCTGAACACTGAAGCTTTCTTT.

The CDR3: CASSLGTGISYEQYF. The DNA of the CDR3 is TGTGCCAGCAGCTTGGGGACAGGTATCTCCTACGAGCAGTACTTC. The V call is TRBV7-2, the J call TRBJ2-7; 8 nucleotides align to TRBD1. Germline-derived CDR1 and CDR2 are SGHTA and FQGNSA. V was clipped by 3 bases and J by 0 bases; unmatched bases: 4. This CDR3 comprises 15 residues.

This clone was picked up a small number of times. The rearrangement links TRBV9 to TRBJ2-7, with a tentative D call TRBD1 (6 bases). This CDR3 has 14 amino acids. The germline V gene encodes CDR1 SGDLS and CDR2 YYNGEE. V lost 4 bases and J 2 bases, leaving 13 bases between the germline ends. In DNA form, the CDR3 reads TGTGCCAGCAGCCCCTCGGACAGACCCTACGAGCAGTACTTC. Translating it yields CASSPSDRPYEQYF. Using reference TRBV9 and TRBJ2-7 for the parts outside the CDR3, the full variable domain is DSGVTQTPKHLITATGQRVTLRCSPRSGDLSVYWYQQSLDQGLQFLIQYYNGEERAKGNILERFSAQQFPDLHSELNLSSLELGDSALYFCASSPSDRPYEQYFGPGTRLTVT.

DNA of the CDR3: TGTGCCAGTAGGCTTACAGGGGGTTCACCCCTCCACTTT. It specifies CASRLTGGSPLHF. The rearrangement links TRBV19 to TRBJ1-6, with 8 bases fitting TRBD1. CDR1 is LNHDA and CDR2 is SQIVND in the germline V gene (reference sequence). J lost 9 bases, V lost 6 bases, and 4 bases had no gene match. This CDR3 is built from 13 residues.

This chain links TRBV4-3 with TRBJ2-2; 8 nucleotides match TRBD1. Per germline, CDR1 LGHNA and CDR2 YSLEER. This CDR3 has 15 residues. J gave up 1 base and V 4 bases, and 2 bases lay outside the gene matches. Here the CDR3 DNA reads TGCGCCAGCAGCCTACAGGGGGAGAACACCGGGGAGCTGTTTTTT. Translated: CASSLQGENTGELFF.

The chain has TRBV2 and TRBJ1-3; TRBD1 agrees at 8 bases. With 11 bases clipped from V and 3 bases from J, the junction kept 3 bases outside the gene matches. The CDR3 totals 12 residues. CDR1 and CDR2 from the germline V gene are SNHLY and FYNNEI. The CDR3 DNA reads TGTGCCGCCGGACAGGGTGGAAACACCATATATTTT. It codes for CAAGQGGNTIYF.

J is TRBJ2-5 and V is TRBV7-9; 11 bases match TRBD1. Trimming at V came to 2 bases and at J to 5 bases, leaving 4 bases not matched to a gene. Germline V lookup: CDR1 SEHNR, CDR2 FQNEAQ (reference sequence). The CDR3 loop spans 15 amino acids. CDR3 sequence reads: CASSLRTGGAETQYF. CDR3 sequence (DNA): TGTGCCAGCAGCTTACGGACAGGGGGCGCGGAGACCCAGTACTTC.

The chain uses TRBV7-2 and TRBJ1-5; 9 bases agree with TRBD1. Germline V lookup: CDR1 SGHTA, CDR2 FQGNSA. This CDR3 spans 16 amino acids. The V gene end was trimmed by 5 bases and the J gene end by 0 bases; junction bases not matched to a gene: 5. The CDR3 DNA reads TGTGCCAGCAGCCAGAACAGGGGGCATAGCAATCAGCCCCAGCATTTT. Its protein is CASSQNRGHSNQPQHF.